This TCR beta chain derives from a study of blood T cells in healthy people across ages. Study in general: Template-switching capture recovered about one barcoded beta molecule per two T cells. Findings of the study overall: Since the PBMCs were unsorted, naive and antigen-experienced cells could not be conclusively compared.

Germline CDR1 MNHNS, CDR2 SASEGT. V was pared by 2 bases and J by 0 bases, with 14 bases between. The CDR3 length is 17 residues. A sample-barcoded 5' primer and a J-beta primer mix were used in a second PCR of about 7 to 11 cycles. TCRdb itself ran the 5' RACE reads through MiXCR, one entry per CDR3 protein. The sample lists hundreds of thousands of distinct CDR3 sequences; roughly 60% were seen once. For this clonotype: Its target is unknown.

The specimen sequenced was blood. The chain joins TRBV6-1 to TRBJ1-5; no firm D call. The TCR sequence derives from a man aged 25 to 40 in good health. The CDR3 here is CASSELLGPVSNQPQHF. CDR3 in DNA: TGTGCCAGCAGTGAATTGCTAGGGCCCGTTAGCAATCAGCCCCAGCATTTT.